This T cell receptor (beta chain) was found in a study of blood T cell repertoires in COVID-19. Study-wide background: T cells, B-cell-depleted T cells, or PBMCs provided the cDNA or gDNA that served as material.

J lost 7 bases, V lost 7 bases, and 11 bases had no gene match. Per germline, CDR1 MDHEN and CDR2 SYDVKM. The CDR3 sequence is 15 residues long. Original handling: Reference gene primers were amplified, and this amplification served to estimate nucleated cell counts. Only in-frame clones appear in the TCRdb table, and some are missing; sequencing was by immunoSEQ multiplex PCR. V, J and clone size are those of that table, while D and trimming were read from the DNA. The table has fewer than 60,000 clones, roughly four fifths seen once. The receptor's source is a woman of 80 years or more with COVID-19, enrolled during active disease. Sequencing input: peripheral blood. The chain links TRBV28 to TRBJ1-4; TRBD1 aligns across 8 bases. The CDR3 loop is CASNRPGTGREKLFF. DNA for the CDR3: TGTGCCAGCAATCGACCCGGGACAGGCCGTGAAAAACTGTTTTTT.